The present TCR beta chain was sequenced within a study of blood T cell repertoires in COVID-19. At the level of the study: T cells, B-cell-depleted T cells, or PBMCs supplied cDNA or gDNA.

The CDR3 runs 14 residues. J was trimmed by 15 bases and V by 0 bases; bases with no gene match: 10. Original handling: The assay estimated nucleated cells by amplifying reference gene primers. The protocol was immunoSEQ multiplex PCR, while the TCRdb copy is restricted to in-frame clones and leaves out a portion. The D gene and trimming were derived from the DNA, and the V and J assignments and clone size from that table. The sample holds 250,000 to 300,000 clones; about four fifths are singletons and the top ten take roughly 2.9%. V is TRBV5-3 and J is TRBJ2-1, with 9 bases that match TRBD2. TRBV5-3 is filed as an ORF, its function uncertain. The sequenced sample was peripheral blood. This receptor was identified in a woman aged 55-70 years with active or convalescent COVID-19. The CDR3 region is CARSLVLAGERGFF. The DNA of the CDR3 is TGTGCCAGAAGCTTGGTATTAGCGGGGGAGAGGGGGTTCTTC.